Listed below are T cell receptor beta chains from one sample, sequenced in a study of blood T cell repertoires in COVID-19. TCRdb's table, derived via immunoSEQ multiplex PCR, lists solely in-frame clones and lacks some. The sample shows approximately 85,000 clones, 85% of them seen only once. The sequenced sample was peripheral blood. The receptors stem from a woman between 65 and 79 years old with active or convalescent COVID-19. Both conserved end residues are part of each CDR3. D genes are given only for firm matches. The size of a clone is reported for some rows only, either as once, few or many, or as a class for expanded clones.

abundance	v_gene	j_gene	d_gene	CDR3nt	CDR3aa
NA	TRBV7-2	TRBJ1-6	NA	TGTGCCAGCAGCTTATTGGGGGCACTGAGCTCCTATAATTCACCCCTCCACTTT	CASSLLGALSSYNSPLHF
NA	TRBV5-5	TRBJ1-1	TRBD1	TGTGCCAGCAGCGGGGGGACAGGGGACACTGAAGCTTTCTTT	CASSGGTGDTEAFF
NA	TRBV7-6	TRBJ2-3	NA	TGTGCCAGCAGCTTAGCCCCTCCGCCCGGTGATACGCAGTATTTT	CASSLAPPPGDTQYF
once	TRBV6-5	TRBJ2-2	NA	TGTGCCAGCAGTTACTTGGAGACCGGGGAGCTGTTTTTT	CASSYLETGELFF
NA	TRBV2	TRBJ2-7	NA	TGTGCCAGCAAGAGGACTGAGAGCTCCTACGAGCAGTACTTC	CASKRTESSYEQYF
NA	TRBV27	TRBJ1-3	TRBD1	TGTGCCAGCAGCCGAAGGACAGGGGCTGGAAACACCATATATTTT	CASSRRTGAGNTIYF
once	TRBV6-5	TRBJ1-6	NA	TGTGCCAGCAGTTTTCTAGGGGATAATTCACCCCTCCACTTT	CASSFLGDNSPLHF
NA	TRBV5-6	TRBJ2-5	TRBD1	TGTGCCAGCAGCGGAGGGACAGGGGGCGCTTTCATCCAAGAGACCCAGTACTTC	CASSGGTGGAFIQETQYF
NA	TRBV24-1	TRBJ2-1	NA	TGTGCCACCAGCCCAGCAGGACAGATCCACAATGAGCAGTTCTTC	CATSPAGQIHNEQFF
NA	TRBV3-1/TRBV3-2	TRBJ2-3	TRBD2	TGTGCCAGCAGCGAGCGGGGGGCCACCACAGATACGCAGTATTTT	CASSERGATTDTQYF
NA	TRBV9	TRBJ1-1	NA	TGTGCCAGCAGCCCTTCACGGTTACCAATGAACACTGAAGCTTTCTTT	CASSPSRLPMNTEAFF
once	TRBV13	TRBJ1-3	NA	TGTGCCAGCAGCTTAGGACAGTTCTCTGGAAACACCATATATTTT	CASSLGQFSGNTIYF
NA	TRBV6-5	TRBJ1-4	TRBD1	TGTGCCAGCAGGGACAGTTGGACAGGGCGAAAACTGTTTTTT	CASRDSWTGRKLFF
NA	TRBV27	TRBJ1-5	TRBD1	TGTGCCAGCAGTCTACGACAGGGAAGGCAGCCCCAGCATTTT	CASSLRQGRQPQHF
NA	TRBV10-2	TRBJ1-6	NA	TGCGCCAGCAGTTCCATTTACAACAGGGATCCCAATTCACCCCTCCACTTT	CASSSIYNRDPNSPLHF
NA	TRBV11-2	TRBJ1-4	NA	TGTGCCAGCAGCTTAGATCTCAGGCAGGGAAGTGAAAAACTGTTTTTT	CASSLDLRQGSEKLFF
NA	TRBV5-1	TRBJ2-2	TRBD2	TGCGCCAGCAGCTTGGGGGGCTCTAGCGGCACCGGGGAGCTGTTTTTT	CASSLGGSSGTGELFF
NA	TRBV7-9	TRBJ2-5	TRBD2	TGTGCCAGCAGTCGACTAGCGGGGGCCCTCGGCCAAGAGACCCAGTACTTC	CASSRLAGALGQETQYF
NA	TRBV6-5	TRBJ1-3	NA	TGTGCCAGCAGTACCGACAGTTCAGGAAACACCATATATTTT	CASSTDSSGNTIYF
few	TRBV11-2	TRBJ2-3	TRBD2	TGTGCCAGCAAAGAAACTAGCGCCACAGATACGCAGTATTTT	CASKETSATDTQYF
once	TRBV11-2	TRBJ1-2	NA	TGTGCCAGCAGCTTAGGGGAGGGTTTAACAGGAGGCTACACCTTC	CASSLGEGLTGGYTF
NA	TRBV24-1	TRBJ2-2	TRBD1	TGTGCCACCGCCTGGACAGGGGACACCGGGGAGCTGTTTTTT	CATAWTGDTGELFF
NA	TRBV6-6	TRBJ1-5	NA	TGTGCCAGCAGTTCGGGTCAGCCCCAGCATTTT	CASSSGQPQHF
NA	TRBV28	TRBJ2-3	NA	TGTGCCAGCAGTCCCCTGGCGACCGGCGGGGATACGCAGTATTTT	CASSPLATGGDTQYF
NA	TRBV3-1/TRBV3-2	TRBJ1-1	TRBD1	TGTGCCAGCAGCCAAGTCACAGGGGGCAAAACTGAAGCTTTCTTT	CASSQVTGGKTEAFF
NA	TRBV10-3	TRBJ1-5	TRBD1	TGTGCCATCAGTGAAAAGGGACAGGGCAATCAGCCCCAGCATTTT	CAISEKGQGNQPQHF
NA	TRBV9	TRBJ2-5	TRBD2	TGTGCCAGCGGTCTAGCGGGGGGGACGCAAGAGACCCAGTACTTC	CASGLAGGTQETQYF
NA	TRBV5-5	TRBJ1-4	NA	TGTGCCAGCAGCCCGAGACAGTATAATGAAAAACTGTTTTTT	CASSPRQYNEKLFF
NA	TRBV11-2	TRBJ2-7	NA	TGTGCCGCAGGGGGGCCCTACGAGCAGTACTTC	CAAGGPYEQYF
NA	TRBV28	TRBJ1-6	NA	TGTGCCATGTCCCCAGGCGGGGTTAATAATTCACCCCTCCACTTT	CAMSPGGVNNSPLHF
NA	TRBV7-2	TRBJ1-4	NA	TGTGCCAGCAGCTCTCGGCCGGCATTAACAGGGAGTCGCAATGAAAAACTGTTTTTT	CASSSRPALTGSRNEKLFF
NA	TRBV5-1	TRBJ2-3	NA	TGCGCCAGCAGCTTGGGTCGGTCTTCAGATACGCAGTATTTT	CASSLGRSSDTQYF
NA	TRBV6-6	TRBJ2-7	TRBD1	TGTGCCAGCAGTCCCGGACAGGGGGCCGGCGAGCAGTACTTC	CASSPGQGAGEQYF
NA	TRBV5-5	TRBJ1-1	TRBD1	TGTGCCAGCAGCTTGGGGGGCCAGGGGGGCCCTAGCACTGAAGCTTTCTTT	CASSLGGQGGPSTEAFF
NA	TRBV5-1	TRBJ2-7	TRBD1	TGCGCCAGCAGCACAACAGGGGGACTCTACGAGCAGTACTTC	CASSTTGGLYEQYF
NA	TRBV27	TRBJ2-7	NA	TGTGCCAGCAGGCGGGGGACAGGTCCCACCTACGAGCAGTACTTC	CASRRGTGPTYEQYF
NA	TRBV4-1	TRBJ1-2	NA	TGCGCCAGCAGCCAGCAGACTCACAACTATGGCTACACCTTC	CASSQQTHNYGYTF
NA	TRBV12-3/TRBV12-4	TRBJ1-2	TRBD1	TGTGCCAGCAGACTCGGACAGGGGTATGGCTACACCTTC	CASRLGQGYGYTF
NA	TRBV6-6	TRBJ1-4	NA	TGTGCCAGTCGTGTTGGCGGTAATGAAAAACTGTTTTTT	CASRVGGNEKLFF
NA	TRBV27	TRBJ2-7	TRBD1	TGTGCCAGCAGTTTATCGGTCTCGGGACAGGGGACACACTACGAGCAGTACTTC	CASSLSVSGQGTHYEQYF
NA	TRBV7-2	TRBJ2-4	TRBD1	TGTGCCAGCAGCTCAGTACAGGGGTACGGGGTTCAGTACTTC	CASSSVQGYGVQYF
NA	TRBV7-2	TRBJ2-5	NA	TGTGCCAGCAGCTTAGTTCTAGGTTGGACCCAGTACTTC	CASSLVLGWTQYF
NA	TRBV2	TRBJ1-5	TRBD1	TGTGCCAGCAGTGGAGGACAGGGTGCCCAGCCCCAGCATTTT	CASSGGQGAQPQHF
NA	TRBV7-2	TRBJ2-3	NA	TGTGCCAGCAGCACCCGCACCCAGGGTGCAGATACGCAGTATTTT	CASSTRTQGADTQYF
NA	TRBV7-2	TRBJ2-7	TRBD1	TGTGCCAGCAGCTTAGGGACAGGGGCCTCCTACGAGCAGTACTTC	CASSLGTGASYEQYF